Listed below are T cell receptor beta chains from one sample, sequenced in a study of graft-versus-host responses after intestinal transplantation. The protocol was immunoSEQ multiplex PCR, while the TCRdb copy is restricted to in-frame clones and leaves out a portion. This table holds 60,000 to 65,000 clones, roughly 90% found once. The source material was ileum tissue, sampled approximately 56 weeks after transplant. The receptor source for this set is a human patient who received an intestinal transplant, so some T cells may come from the graft donor. CDR3s include the opening cysteine and the closing phenylalanine or tryptophan. The D gene is left open where the match is weak. Clone size is given for some rows only: seen once, a few or many times, or a class if the clone is expanded.

clone_size: .
j_call: TRBJ2-5
d_call: .
v_call: TRBV14
cdr3_aa: CASSQRTYQETQYF
cdr3_nt: TGTGCCAGCAGCCAGCGTACGTACCAAGAGACCCAGTACTTC

clone_size: .
j_call: TRBJ2-2
d_call: .
v_call: TRBV27
cdr3_aa: CASSLGGLGELFF
cdr3_nt: TGTGCCAGCAGTTTAGGTGGACTCGGGGAGCTGTTTTTT

clone_size: .
j_call: TRBJ2-7
d_call: .
v_call: TRBV28
cdr3_aa: CASSTFYEQYF
cdr3_nt: TGTGCCAGCAGTACTTTCTACGAGCAGTACTTC

clone_size: once
j_call: TRBJ1-6
d_call: TRBD1
v_call: TRBV5-1
cdr3_aa: CASSLGQGWDSPLHF
cdr3_nt: TGCGCCAGCAGCTTGGGACAGGGTTGGGATTCACCCCTCCACTTT

clone_size: once
j_call: TRBJ2-7
d_call: TRBD1
v_call: TRBV11-2
cdr3_aa: CASSFTRDRGYEQYF
cdr3_nt: TGTGCCAGCAGCTTTACCCGGGACAGGGGCTACGAGCAGTACTTC

clone_size: .
j_call: TRBJ2-5
d_call: .
v_call: TRBV28
cdr3_aa: CAGSLLGGYKETQYF
cdr3_nt: TGTGCCGGCAGTTTATTGGGAGGATATAAAGAGACCCAGTACTTC

clone_size: .
j_call: TRBJ2-5
d_call: .
v_call: TRBV7-3
cdr3_aa: CASSLIGLGTAQETQYF
cdr3_nt: TGTGCCAGCAGCTTAATAGGTCTCGGGACTGCCCAAGAGACCCAGTACTTC

clone_size: .
j_call: TRBJ2-3
d_call: TRBD2
v_call: TRBV6-4
cdr3_aa: CASSDGTSDTDTQYF
cdr3_nt: TGTGCCAGCAGTGACGGGACTAGCGACACAGATACGCAGTATTTT

clone_size: .
j_call: TRBJ1-4
d_call: TRBD1
v_call: TRBV30
cdr3_aa: CAGMEKDRPNEKLFF
cdr3_nt: TGTGCCGGAATGGAGAAGGACAGGCCTAATGAAAAACTGTTTTTT

clone_size: .
j_call: TRBJ1-1
d_call: .
v_call: TRBV6-4
cdr3_aa: CASSDRVNTEAFF
cdr3_nt: TGTGCCAGCAGTGACAGGGTGAACACTGAAGCTTTCTTT

clone_size: .
j_call: TRBJ2-1
d_call: .
v_call: TRBV19
cdr3_aa: CASSPQGLPNEQFF
cdr3_nt: TGTGCCAGTAGTCCCCAGGGACTCCCCAATGAGCAGTTCTTC

clone_size: .
j_call: TRBJ2-3
d_call: TRBD1
v_call: TRBV7-9
cdr3_aa: CASSPTTGASTDTQYF
cdr3_nt: TGTGCCAGCAGCCCAACTACAGGGGCGAGCACAGATACGCAGTATTTT

clone_size: .
j_call: TRBJ2-7
d_call: .
v_call: TRBV4-1
cdr3_aa: CASSHPGMPPNSYEQYF
cdr3_nt: TGCGCCAGCAGCCATCCAGGGATGCCCCCTAACTCCTACGAGCAGTACTTC

clone_size: .
j_call: TRBJ2-2
d_call: .
v_call: TRBV7-9
cdr3_aa: CASSFRGNGELFF
cdr3_nt: TGTGCCAGCAGCTTCCGGGGGAACGGGGAGCTGTTTTTT

clone_size: .
j_call: TRBJ2-7
d_call: TRBD2
v_call: TRBV28
cdr3_aa: CASSRGTSGRQFEQYF
cdr3_nt: TGTGCCAGCAGTCGCGGGACTAGCGGGAGGCAGTTCGAGCAGTACTTC

clone_size: .
j_call: TRBJ1-2
d_call: .
v_call: TRBV7-3
cdr3_aa: CASSPPGKASGYTF
cdr3_nt: TGTGCCAGCAGTCCGCCGGGGAAAGCCTCTGGCTACACCTTC

clone_size: once
j_call: TRBJ2-2
d_call: TRBD1
v_call: TRBV9
cdr3_aa: CASSVGDRGTGELFF
cdr3_nt: TGTGCCAGCAGCGTAGGGGACAGGGGCACCGGGGAGCTGTTTTTT

clone_size: .
j_call: TRBJ2-7
d_call: .
v_call: TRBV28
cdr3_aa: CASSPDITYEQYF
cdr3_nt: TGTGCCAGCAGTCCCGACATAACCTACGAGCAGTACTTC

clone_size: .
j_call: TRBJ1-3
d_call: .
v_call: TRBV6-5
cdr3_aa: CASSRGNTIYF
cdr3_nt: TGTGCCAGCAGTCGGGGAAACACCATATATTTT

clone_size: .
j_call: TRBJ1-2
d_call: .
v_call: TRBV29-1
cdr3_aa: CSVDFCGYTF
cdr3_nt: TGCAGCGTGGACTTCTGTGGCTACACCTTC

clone_size: few
j_call: TRBJ1-1
d_call: .
v_call: TRBV25-1
cdr3_aa: CASSEAGTLTEAFF
cdr3_nt: TGTGCCAGCAGTGAAGCGGGGACACTCACTGAAGCTTTCTTT

clone_size: .
j_call: TRBJ1-2
d_call: TRBD1
v_call: TRBV6-4
cdr3_aa: CASSDKTGGVNYGYTF
cdr3_nt: TGTGCCAGCAGTGACAAGACAGGGGGGGTCAACTATGGCTACACCTTC

clone_size: .
j_call: TRBJ2-7
d_call: .
v_call: TRBV28
cdr3_aa: CATRLRGSHEQYF
cdr3_nt: TGTGCCACTCGCCTCAGGGGTTCCCACGAGCAGTACTTC

clone_size: once
j_call: TRBJ2-7
d_call: TRBD1
v_call: TRBV9
cdr3_aa: CASSLGQGAYEQYF
cdr3_nt: TGTGCCAGCAGCTTGGGACAGGGGGCTTACGAGCAGTACTTC

clone_size: .
j_call: TRBJ2-7
d_call: .
v_call: TRBV5-4
cdr3_aa: CASSFGTDEQYF
cdr3_nt: TGTGCCAGCAGCTTTGGGACGGACGAGCAGTACTTC

clone_size: .
j_call: TRBJ2-5
d_call: .
v_call: TRBV19
cdr3_aa: CASSIGNQQRFRETQYF
cdr3_nt: TGTGCCAGTAGTATCGGGAACCAACAACGGTTTCGAGAGACCCAGTACTTC

clone_size: .
j_call: TRBJ1-1
d_call: TRBD1
v_call: TRBV19
cdr3_aa: CASVNLGTGLAEAFF
cdr3_nt: TGTGCCAGCGTCAACCTGGGGACAGGGCTGGCTGAAGCTTTCTTT

clone_size: .
j_call: TRBJ2-2
d_call: .
v_call: TRBV9
cdr3_aa: CASSVVAGGGELFF
cdr3_nt: TGTGCCAGCAGCGTAGTGGCTGGAGGCGGGGAGCTGTTTTTT

clone_size: .
j_call: TRBJ1-4
d_call: .
v_call: TRBV7-2
cdr3_aa: CASSLPFGEKLFF
cdr3_nt: TGTGCCAGCAGCCTCCCCTTTGGGGAAAAACTGTTTTTT

clone_size: .
j_call: TRBJ2-5
d_call: TRBD2
v_call: TRBV30
cdr3_aa: CAWSGGTSGRATETQYF
cdr3_nt: TGTGCCTGGAGTGGGGGGACTAGCGGGAGGGCCACAGAGACCCAGTACTTC

clone_size: .
j_call: TRBJ2-7
d_call: .
v_call: TRBV28
cdr3_aa: CASSLRSFDYEQYF
cdr3_nt: TGTGCCAGCAGTTTACGTAGCTTCGACTACGAGCAGTACTTC

clone_size: .
j_call: TRBJ2-3
d_call: TRBD2
v_call: TRBV4-1
cdr3_aa: CASSRPGRATTDTQYF
cdr3_nt: TGCGCCAGCAGTCGGCCAGGGAGGGCGACCACAGATACGCAGTATTTT

clone_size: .
j_call: TRBJ1-2
d_call: .
v_call: TRBV11-2
cdr3_aa: CASSLDGNYGYTF
cdr3_nt: TGTGCCAGCAGCCTAGACGGAAACTATGGCTACACCTTC

clone_size: once
j_call: TRBJ2-7
d_call: TRBD2
v_call: TRBV6-5
cdr3_aa: CASSFGLESEQYF
cdr3_nt: TGTGCCAGCAGTTTCGGACTAGAGTCCGAGCAGTACTTC

clone_size: .
j_call: TRBJ1-2
d_call: .
v_call: TRBV28
cdr3_aa: CASSFDSVVNYGYTF
cdr3_nt: TGTGCCAGCAGCTTTGACAGTGTGGTTAACTATGGCTACACCTTC

clone_size: .
j_call: TRBJ2-1
d_call: TRBD2
v_call: TRBV4-1
cdr3_aa: CASSQVDSGRAGNEQFF
cdr3_nt: TGCGCCAGCAGCCAAGTGGACAGCGGGAGGGCGGGGAATGAGCAGTTCTTC

clone_size: .
j_call: TRBJ2-7
d_call: TRBD1
v_call: TRBV29-1
cdr3_aa: CSVGDRIYEQYF
cdr3_nt: TGCAGCGTTGGGGACAGGATCTACGAGCAGTACTTC

clone_size: .
j_call: TRBJ1-1
d_call: TRBD1
v_call: TRBV30
cdr3_aa: CAWFQGAEWRYTEAFF
cdr3_nt: TGTGCCTGGTTCCAGGGGGCGGAATGGAGGTACACTGAAGCTTTCTTT

clone_size: few
j_call: TRBJ2-3
d_call: TRBD1
v_call: TRBV7-3
cdr3_aa: CASSRDRGRTDTQYF
cdr3_nt: TGTGCCAGCAGTCGGGACAGGGGGCGCACAGATACGCAGTATTTT

clone_size: once
j_call: TRBJ2-3
d_call: TRBD2
v_call: TRBV7-2
cdr3_aa: CASRFTAGPSTDTQYF
cdr3_nt: TGTGCCAGCAGATTTACAGCGGGGCCTAGCACAGATACGCAGTATTTT

clone_size: .
j_call: TRBJ2-3
d_call: TRBD2
v_call: TRBV7-3
cdr3_aa: CASSRLAGGPDTQYF
cdr3_nt: TGTGCCAGCAGCCGACTAGCGGGGGGGCCGGATACGCAGTATTTT

clone_size: .
j_call: TRBJ1-1
d_call: .
v_call: TRBV11-2
cdr3_aa: CASSKRGRRVAEAFF
cdr3_nt: TGTGCCAGCAGCAAACGGGGGCGGAGGGTTGCTGAAGCTTTCTTT

clone_size: .
j_call: TRBJ1-2
d_call: .
v_call: TRBV7-9
cdr3_aa: CASRGGQLYGYTF
cdr3_nt: TGTGCCAGCAGGGGTGGACAACTCTATGGCTACACCTTC

clone_size: .
j_call: TRBJ2-1
d_call: TRBD2
v_call: TRBV2
cdr3_aa: CASSELAGTYNEQFF
cdr3_nt: TGTGCCAGCAGTGAGCTAGCGGGGACCTACAATGAGCAGTTCTTC

clone_size: .
j_call: TRBJ2-7
d_call: .
v_call: TRBV21-1
cdr3_aa: CASSKGGKGTVNYEQYF
cdr3_nt: TGTGCCAGCAGCAAAGGCGGCAAGGGGACAGTGAACTACGAGCAGTACTTC

clone_size: .
j_call: TRBJ1-4
d_call: .
v_call: TRBV4-1
cdr3_aa: CASRGDEKLFF
cdr3_nt: TGCGCCAGCAGGGGGGATGAAAAACTGTTTTTT

clone_size: .
j_call: TRBJ2-7
d_call: .
v_call: TRBV20-1
cdr3_aa: CSASVYEQYF
cdr3_nt: TGCAGTGCTAGCGTCTACGAGCAGTACTTC

clone_size: .
j_call: TRBJ2-5
d_call: .
v_call: TRBV6-1
cdr3_aa: CASSEVGGGYQETQYF
cdr3_nt: TGTGCCAGCAGTGAAGTGGGGGGCGGGTACCAAGAGACCCAGTACTTC

clone_size: .
j_call: TRBJ2-1
d_call: .
v_call: TRBV6-1
cdr3_aa: CASKAIVTPNEQFF
cdr3_nt: TGTGCCAGCAAGGCTATAGTTACCCCCAATGAGCAGTTCTTC

clone_size: .
j_call: TRBJ2-1
d_call: .
v_call: TRBV7-9
cdr3_aa: CASSLIRELNEQFF
cdr3_nt: TGTGCCAGCAGCTTGATCCGGGAGCTCAATGAGCAGTTCTTC

clone_size: .
j_call: TRBJ2-1
d_call: .
v_call: TRBV15
cdr3_aa: CATSREAVGDNEQFF
cdr3_nt: TGTGCCACCAGCAGAGAAGCGGTCGGAGACAATGAGCAGTTCTTC

clone_size: .
j_call: TRBJ2-5
d_call: .
v_call: TRBV2
cdr3_aa: CASKTDEETQYF
cdr3_nt: TGTGCCAGCAAAACAGACGAAGAGACCCAGTACTTC

clone_size: .
j_call: TRBJ2-1
d_call: TRBD2
v_call: TRBV5-1
cdr3_aa: CASSPRGSGGADEQFF
cdr3_nt: TGCGCCAGCAGCCCCCGGGGGAGCGGGGGGGCCGATGAGCAGTTCTTC

clone_size: .
j_call: TRBJ2-5
d_call: TRBD2
v_call: TRBV5-6
cdr3_aa: CASSPLAGGRETQYF
cdr3_nt: TGTGCCAGCAGCCCCTTAGCGGGAGGGCGGGAGACCCAGTACTTC

clone_size: once
j_call: TRBJ2-7
d_call: .
v_call: TRBV15
cdr3_aa: CATSKSSAGSGYEQYF
cdr3_nt: TGTGCCACCAGCAAAAGCTCGGCAGGGTCGGGTTACGAGCAGTACTTC